Reported below is one T cell receptor (beta chain). Researchers ran the PCR with 60 Vbeta and 13 Jbeta primers. In the original analysis: In a later analysis, the count reached 76 million or so unique TCR beta chains, with about 11 million shared. Produced via immunoSEQ multiplex PCR; TCRdb's table is partial and in-frame only. V, J and clone size are taken as reported in that table, and D and trimming were inferred from the DNA itself. Recorded here are 130,000 to 150,000 clones; the top ten clones represent around 1.5%. This sample is drawn from a study of cytomegalovirus exposure and HLA in healthy donors. The germline V and J ends were trimmed by 10 bases and 3 bases, with 19 bases remaining between them. The CDR3 covers 14 residues. Germline V gives CDR1 SGHAT, CDR2 FQNNGV.

This chain joins TRBV11-2 and TRBJ2-7, with D possibly TRBD1 on 6 matching bases. Sequenced sample: PBMCs. This receptor was obtained from a woman in her forties or fifties in good health and CMV-seronegative. CDR3 coding DNA: TGTGCCACCTCCCCAGACAGGATATTCTACGAGCAGTACTTC. This codes for CATSPDRIFYEQYF.